These 12 T cell receptor beta chains originate from one sample sequenced in a study of early T cells in non-severe SARS-CoV-2 infection. TCRdb used MiXCR to reprocess the 5' RACE reads, holding one entry per CDR3 protein. The repertoire holds roughly 55,000 distinct CDR3 sequences, around 10% seen once, with roughly a tenth in the top ten. Sequencing was carried out using whole blood. The source is an adult who was a healthcare worker with PCR-confirmed SARS-CoV-2 infection or an uninfected control (not recorded which).

This clonotype was seen only a few times. The chain is built from TRBV5-1 and TRBJ2-5; D perhaps matches TRBD1 (6 bases). CDR3 size: 14 residues. Germline V gives CDR1 SGHRS, CDR2 YFSETQ. Trimming took 0 bases from V and 5 from J, leaving 11 bases between them. CDR3: CASSLDAGEETQYF. CDR3 nucleotide sequence: TGCGCCAGCAGCTTGGACGCAGGGGAGGAGACCCAGTACTTC.

This clonotype was detected a few times. The gene calls are TRBV20-1 and TRBJ1-6, with 9 bases aligning to TRBD1. CDR3 length equals 15 residues. Trimming at V came to 0 bases and at J to 9 bases, leaving 6 bases not matched to a gene. Germline CDR1 is DFQATT and CDR2 is SNEGSKA (reference sequence). The CDR3 loop reads CSARDPGQGASPLHF. DNA for the CDR3: TGCAGTGCTAGAGATCCGGGACAGGGTGCTTCACCCCTCCACTTT.

At least ten counts were recorded for this clonotype. The V gene is TRBV14, the J gene TRBJ2-1; D gene unclear. The CDR3 runs 12 residues. Germline V CDR1 and CDR2: SGHDN, FVKESK. The ends were cut back, 4 bases at V and 6 bases at J, with 7 bases in the middle. DNA for the CDR3: TGTGCCAGCAGCCGACTGGGCAATGAGCAGTTCTTC. It codes for CASSRLGNEQFF.

This rearrangement joins TRBV29-1 to TRBJ2-7; possibly TRBD1 or TRBD2 for D (6 bases each). The CDR3 is 13 residues long. The V end was cut by 6 bases, the J end by 3 bases, with 15 bases between. Germline values: CDR1 SQVTM, CDR2 ANQGSEA. The CDR3 here is CSVSIRGGYEQYF. CDR3 nucleotide sequence: TGCAGCGTCTCAATCAGGGGAGGCTACGAGCAGTACTTC.

This clonotype was detected a few times. V usage is TRBV28 and J usage is TRBJ1-5, with 7 bases fitting TRBD1. The V segment lost 6 bases and the J segment 3 bases; nucleotides outside the gene matches: 5. CDR1 and CDR2 (germline): MDHEN, SYDVKM. The CDR3 extends over 14 amino acids. The CDR3 reads CASRLDRPNQPQHF. The CDR3 DNA reads as TGTGCCAGCAGGTTGGACAGGCCCAATCAGCCCCAGCATTTT. Full variable domain (outside the CDR3, taken from reference TRBV28 and TRBJ1-5): DVKVTQSSRYLVKRTGEKVFLECVQDMDHENMFWYRQDPGLGLRLIYFSYDVKMKEKGDIPEGYSVSREKKERFSLILESASTNQTSMYLCASRLDRPNQPQHFGDGTRLSIL.

This clonotype appeared many times. This chain uses TRBV7-3 with TRBJ2-3; D remains ambiguous. The germline V gene encodes CDR1 SGHTA and CDR2 FQGTGA. The length of the CDR3 is 13 residues. The V and J ends lost 5 bases and 0 bases respectively, with 6 bases between them. CDR3 sequence (DNA): TGTGCCAGCAGCCGCTCCAGCACAGATACGCAGTATTTT. This sequence encodes CASSRSSTDTQYF. Full variable domain (remainder filled in from reference TRBV7-3 and TRBJ2-3): GAGVSQTPSNKVTEKGKYVELRCDPISGHTALYWYRQSLGQGPEFLIYFQGTGAADDSGLPNDRFFAVRPEGSVSTLKIQRTERGDSAVYLCASSRSSTDTQYFGPGTRLTVL.

This clonotype was counted between two and nine times. The V and J genes are TRBV5-1 and TRBJ2-7, with 7 bases fitting TRBD2. CDR3 size: 15 residues. Germline V gene sequence: CDR1 SGHRS, CDR2 YFSETQ. The V segment lost 4 bases and the J segment 2 bases; nucleotides outside the gene matches: 9. CDR3 amino acids: CASSPGGAVPYEQYF. The CDR3 DNA sequence: TGCGCCAGCAGCCCGGGGGGAGCGGTCCCCTACGAGCAGTACTTC.

This clonotype was detected ten times or more. The chain is built from TRBV28 and TRBJ1-2, with TRBD1 matching over 11 bases. After removal of 2 bases from V and 6 bases from J, the junction contained 5 bases not matched to a gene. Germline V lookup: CDR1 MDHEN, CDR2 SYDVKM. This CDR3 region has 15 residues. The CDR3 region is CASSLLGQGAHGYTF. The CDR3 DNA follows: TGTGCCAGCAGTTTACTCGGACAGGGGGCGCATGGCTACACCTTC.

This clonotype was detected ten times or more. This chain connects TRBV7-6 to TRBJ2-5; 9 bases agree with TRBD1. The J segment lost 7 bases and the V segment lost 3 bases, leaving 12 bases of the junction unmatched. CDR1 and CDR2 (germline): SGHVS, FNYEAQ. The CDR3 runs to 16 residues. CDR3 in DNA: TGTGCCAGCAGCTTCCCTGCTTATCGGACAGGGGCGACCCAGTACTTC. Encoded protein: CASSFPAYRTGATQYF.

This clonotype was counted at least ten times. This rearrangement joins TRBV19 to TRBJ2-7, with D perhaps matching TRBD2 (5 bases). The CDR3 length is 14 residues. V was cut by 5 bases and J by 3 bases, with 14 bases left in between. Per germline, CDR1 LNHDA and CDR2 SQIVND (reference sequence). The CDR3 DNA sequence: TGTGCCAGTAGTGCCCGGGGTTCCGTCTACGAGCAGTACTTC. Translated: CASSARGSVYEQYF.

This clonotype has a handful of counts. This sequence joins TRBV28 and TRBJ2-4; the D gene is possibly TRBD1 (5 bases). V was pared by 10 bases and J by 3 bases, with 13 bases between. The CDR3 has 13 amino acids. Germline CDR1 MDHEN, CDR2 SYDVKM. The CDR3 coding sequence is TGTGCCACCTACAAACAGGACAAAAACATTCAGTACTTC. Translated: CATYKQDKNIQYF.

This chain uses TRBV19 with TRBJ2-1; 8 bases match TRBD1. The CDR3 runs 15 residues. Germline CDR1 LNHDA, CDR2 SQIVND (reference sequence). J lost 2 bases, V lost 8 bases, and 8 bases had no gene match. The CDR3 region has the DNA TGTGCCAGTCCCAAAGGACAGGGTCCCTACAATGAGCAGTTCTTC. Protein product: CASPKGQGPYNEQFF.